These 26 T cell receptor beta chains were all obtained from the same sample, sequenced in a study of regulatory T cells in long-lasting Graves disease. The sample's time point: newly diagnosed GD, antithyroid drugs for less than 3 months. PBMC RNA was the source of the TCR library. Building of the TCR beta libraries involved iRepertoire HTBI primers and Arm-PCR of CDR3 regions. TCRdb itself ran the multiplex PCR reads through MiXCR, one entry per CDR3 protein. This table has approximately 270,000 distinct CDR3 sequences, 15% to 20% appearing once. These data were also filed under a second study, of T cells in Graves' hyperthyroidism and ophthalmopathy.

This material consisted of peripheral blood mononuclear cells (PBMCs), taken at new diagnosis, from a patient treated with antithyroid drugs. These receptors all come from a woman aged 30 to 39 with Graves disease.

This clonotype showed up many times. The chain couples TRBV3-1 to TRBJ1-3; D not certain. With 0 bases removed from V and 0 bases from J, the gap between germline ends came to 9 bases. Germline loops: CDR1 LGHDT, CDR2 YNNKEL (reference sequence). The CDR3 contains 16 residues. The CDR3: CASSQEGPISGNTIYF. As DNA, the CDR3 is TGTGCCAGCAGCCAAGAAGGGCCCATCTCTGGAAACACCATATATTTT.

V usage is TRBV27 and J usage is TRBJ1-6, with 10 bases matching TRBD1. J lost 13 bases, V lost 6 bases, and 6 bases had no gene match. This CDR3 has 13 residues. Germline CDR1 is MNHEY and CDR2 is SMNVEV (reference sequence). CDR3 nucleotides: TGTGCCAGCAGAGGGACAGGGGTCTCGCCCCTCCACTTT. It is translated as CASRGTGVSPLHF.

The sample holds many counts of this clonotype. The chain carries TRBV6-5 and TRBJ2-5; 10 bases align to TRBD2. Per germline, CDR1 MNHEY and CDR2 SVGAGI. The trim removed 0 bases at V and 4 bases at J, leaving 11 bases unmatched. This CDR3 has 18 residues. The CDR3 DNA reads TGTGCCAGCAGTTACTCGAGTGGCAGCGGGGGGGCGGGAGAGACCCAGTACTTC. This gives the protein CASSYSSGSGGAGETQYF.

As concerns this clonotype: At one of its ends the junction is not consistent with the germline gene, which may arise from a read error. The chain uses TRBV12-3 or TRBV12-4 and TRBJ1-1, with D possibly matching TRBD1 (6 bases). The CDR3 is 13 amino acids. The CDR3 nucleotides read TGTGCCAGTTGGAAGGGGGTGGACACTGAAGTTTTCTTT. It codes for CASWKGVDTEVFF.

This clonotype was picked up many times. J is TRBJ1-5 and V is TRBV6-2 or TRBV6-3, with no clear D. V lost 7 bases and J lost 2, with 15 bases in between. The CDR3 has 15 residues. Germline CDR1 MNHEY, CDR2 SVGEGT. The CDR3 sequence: CASKRGLDGNQPQHF. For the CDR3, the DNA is TGTGCCAGCAAGAGAGGGCTAGATGGCAATCAGCCCCAGCATTTT.

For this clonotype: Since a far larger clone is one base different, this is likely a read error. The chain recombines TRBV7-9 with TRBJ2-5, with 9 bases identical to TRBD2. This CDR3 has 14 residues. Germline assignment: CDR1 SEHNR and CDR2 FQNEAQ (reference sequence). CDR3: CTSSLTSGKETQYF. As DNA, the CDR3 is TGTACCAGCAGCTTGACTAGCGGAAAAGAGACCCAGTACTTC.

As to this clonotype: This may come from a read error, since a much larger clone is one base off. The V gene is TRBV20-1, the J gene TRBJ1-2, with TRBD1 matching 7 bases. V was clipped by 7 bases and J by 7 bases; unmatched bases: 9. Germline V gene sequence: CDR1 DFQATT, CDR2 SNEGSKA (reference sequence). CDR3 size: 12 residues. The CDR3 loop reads CSVGQGECGYTF. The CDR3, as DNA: TGCAGTGTAGGTCAGGGGGAGTGTGGCTACACCTTC.

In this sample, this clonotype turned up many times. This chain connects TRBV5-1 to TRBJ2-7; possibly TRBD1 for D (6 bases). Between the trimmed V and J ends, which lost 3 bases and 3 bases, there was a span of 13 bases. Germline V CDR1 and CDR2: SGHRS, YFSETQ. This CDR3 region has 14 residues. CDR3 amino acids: CASSWGEDSYEQYF. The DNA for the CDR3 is TGCGCCAGCAGCTGGGGTGAGGACAGCTACGAGCAGTACTTC.

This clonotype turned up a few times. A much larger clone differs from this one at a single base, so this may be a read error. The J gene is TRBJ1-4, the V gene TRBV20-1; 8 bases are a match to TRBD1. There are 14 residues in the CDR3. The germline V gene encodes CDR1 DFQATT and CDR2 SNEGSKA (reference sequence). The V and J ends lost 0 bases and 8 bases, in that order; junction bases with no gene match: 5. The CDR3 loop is CSARESDRVEKLFF. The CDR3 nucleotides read TGCAGTGCTAGAGAGTCGGACAGGGTCGAAAAACTGTTTTTT.

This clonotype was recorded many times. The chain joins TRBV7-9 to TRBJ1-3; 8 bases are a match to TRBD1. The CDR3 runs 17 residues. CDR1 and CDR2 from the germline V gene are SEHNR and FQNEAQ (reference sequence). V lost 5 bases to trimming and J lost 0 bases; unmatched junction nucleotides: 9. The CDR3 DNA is TGTGCCAGCAGCACACAAGGACAGGGCAGCTCTGGAAACACCATATATTTT. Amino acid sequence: CASSTQGQGSSGNTIYF.

The CDR3, as DNA: TGTGCCAGCTCTGCCGGGACAGGGCGGGAAGCTTTCTTT. It is translated as CASSAGTGREAFF. The V call is TRBV18, the J call TRBJ1-1; TRBD1 matches 9 bases. The V and J ends lost 6 bases and 8 bases, in that order; junction bases with no gene match: 7. The CDR3 is made up of 13 amino acids. Germline V lookup: CDR1 KGHSH, CDR2 LQKENI.

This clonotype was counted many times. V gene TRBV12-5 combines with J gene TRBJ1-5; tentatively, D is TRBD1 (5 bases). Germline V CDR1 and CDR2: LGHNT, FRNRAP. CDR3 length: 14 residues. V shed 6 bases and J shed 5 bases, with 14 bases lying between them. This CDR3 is CASGPDSTYQPQHF. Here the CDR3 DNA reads TGTGCTAGTGGACCAGACAGCACTTATCAGCCCCAGCATTTT.

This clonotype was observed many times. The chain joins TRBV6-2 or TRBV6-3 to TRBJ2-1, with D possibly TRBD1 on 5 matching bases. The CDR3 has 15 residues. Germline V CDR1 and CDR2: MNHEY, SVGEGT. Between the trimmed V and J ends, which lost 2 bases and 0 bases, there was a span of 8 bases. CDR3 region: CASSYQRGSYNEQFF. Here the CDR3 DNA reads TGTGCCAGCAGTTACCAAAGGGGCTCCTACAATGAGCAGTTCTTC.

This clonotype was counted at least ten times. In nucleotides, the CDR3 is TGCAGCGTTGACACTAGCGATGAGCAGTTCTTC. Translated, it gives CSVDTSDEQFF. The rearrangement joins TRBV29-1 to TRBJ2-1; 7 bases agree with TRBD2. The CDR3 length is 11 residues. With 3 bases clipped from V and 8 bases from J, the junction kept 1 base outside the gene matches. Per the germline V gene, CDR1 is SQVTM and CDR2 is ANQGSEA.

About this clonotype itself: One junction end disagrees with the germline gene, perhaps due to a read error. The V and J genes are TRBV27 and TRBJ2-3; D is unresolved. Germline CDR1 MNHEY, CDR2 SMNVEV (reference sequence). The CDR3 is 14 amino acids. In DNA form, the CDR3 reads TGTGCCAGCCGTTTTACCCTTAGCACAGATACGCAGTATTTT. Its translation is CASRFTLSTDTQYF.

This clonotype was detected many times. The CDR3 region has the DNA TGTGCCAGCAGCTTAAGGCAGGGGGCCGGTAATGAAAAACTGTTTTTT. Encoded protein: CASSLRQGAGNEKLFF. This sequence joins TRBV13 and TRBJ1-4; 8 nucleotides line up with TRBD1. V shed 2 bases and J 4 bases; nucleotides not matched to a gene: 6. The CDR3 extends over 16 amino acids. CDR1 is PRHDT and CDR2 is FYEKMQ in the germline V gene (reference sequence).

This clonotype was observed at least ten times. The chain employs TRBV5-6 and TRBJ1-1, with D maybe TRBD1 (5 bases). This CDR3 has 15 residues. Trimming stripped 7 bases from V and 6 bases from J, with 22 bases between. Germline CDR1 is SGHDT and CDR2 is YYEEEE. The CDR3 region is CASRMNPQGRAEAFF. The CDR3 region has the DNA TGTGCCAGCCGAATGAACCCGCAGGGTAGAGCTGAAGCTTTCTTT.

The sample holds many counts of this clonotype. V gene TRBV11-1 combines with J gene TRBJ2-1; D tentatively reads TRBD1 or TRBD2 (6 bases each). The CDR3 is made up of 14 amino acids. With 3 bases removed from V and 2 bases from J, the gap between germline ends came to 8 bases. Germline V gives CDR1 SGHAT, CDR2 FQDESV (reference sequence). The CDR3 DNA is TGTGCCAGCAGCTTTGGGGGGCCCTACAATGAGCAGTTCTTC. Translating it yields CASSFGGPYNEQFF. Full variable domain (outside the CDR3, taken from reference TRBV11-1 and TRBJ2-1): EAEVAQSPRYKITEKSQAVAFWCDPISGHATLYWYRQILGQGPELLVQFQDESVVDDSQLPKDRFSAERLKGVDSTLKIQPAELGDSAMYLCASSFGGPYNEQFFGPGTRLTVL.

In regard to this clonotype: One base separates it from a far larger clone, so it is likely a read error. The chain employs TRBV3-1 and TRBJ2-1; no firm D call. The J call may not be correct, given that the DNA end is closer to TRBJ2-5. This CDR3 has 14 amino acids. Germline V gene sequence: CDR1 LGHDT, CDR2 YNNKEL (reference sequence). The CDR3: CAGSQNGVRETQYF. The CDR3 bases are TGTGCCGGCAGCCAAAACGGAGTAAGAGAGACCCAGTACTTC.

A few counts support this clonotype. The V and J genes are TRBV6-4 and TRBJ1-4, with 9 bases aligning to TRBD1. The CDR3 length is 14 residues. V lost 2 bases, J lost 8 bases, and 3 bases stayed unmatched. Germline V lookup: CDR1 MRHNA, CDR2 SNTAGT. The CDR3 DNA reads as TGTGCCAGCAGTGACGGGACAGGGCACGAAAAACTGTTTTTT. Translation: CASSDGTGHEKLFF.

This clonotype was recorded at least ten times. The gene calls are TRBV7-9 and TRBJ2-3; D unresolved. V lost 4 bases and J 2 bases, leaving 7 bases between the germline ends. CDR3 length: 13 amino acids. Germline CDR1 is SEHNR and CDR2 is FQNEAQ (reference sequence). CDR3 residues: CASSSTFTDTQYF. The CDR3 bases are TGTGCCAGCAGCTCGACTTTCACAGATACGCAGTATTTT.

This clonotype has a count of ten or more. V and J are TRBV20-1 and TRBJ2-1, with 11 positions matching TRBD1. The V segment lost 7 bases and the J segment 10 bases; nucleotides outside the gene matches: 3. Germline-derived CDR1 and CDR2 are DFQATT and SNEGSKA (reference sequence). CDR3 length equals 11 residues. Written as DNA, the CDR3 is TGCAGTGGGACAGGGGGCAAAGAGCAGTTCTTC. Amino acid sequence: CSGTGGKEQFF.

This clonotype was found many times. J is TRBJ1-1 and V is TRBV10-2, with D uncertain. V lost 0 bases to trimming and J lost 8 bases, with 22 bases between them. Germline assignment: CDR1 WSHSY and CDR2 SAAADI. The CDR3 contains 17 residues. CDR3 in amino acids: CASSESPLRPGTVEAFF. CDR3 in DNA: TGCGCCAGCAGTGAGTCCCCACTGCGCCCAGGTACGGTCGAAGCTTTCTTT.

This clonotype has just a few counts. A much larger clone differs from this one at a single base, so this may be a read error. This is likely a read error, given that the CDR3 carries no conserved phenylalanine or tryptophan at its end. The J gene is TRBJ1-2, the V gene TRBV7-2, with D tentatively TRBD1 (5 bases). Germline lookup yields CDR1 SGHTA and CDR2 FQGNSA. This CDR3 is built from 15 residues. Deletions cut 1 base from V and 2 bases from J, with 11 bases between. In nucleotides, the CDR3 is TGTGCCAGCAGCTTAGGGGCAGGGTTGAACTATGGCTACACCCTC. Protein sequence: CASSLGAGLNYGYTL.

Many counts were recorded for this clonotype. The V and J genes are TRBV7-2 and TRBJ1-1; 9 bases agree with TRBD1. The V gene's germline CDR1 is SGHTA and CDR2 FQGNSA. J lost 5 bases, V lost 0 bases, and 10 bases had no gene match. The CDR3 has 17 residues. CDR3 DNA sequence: TGTGCCAGCAGCTTAGCTAACAACAGGGGGCGCAGTACTGAAGCTTTCTTT. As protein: CASSLANNRGRSTEAFF.

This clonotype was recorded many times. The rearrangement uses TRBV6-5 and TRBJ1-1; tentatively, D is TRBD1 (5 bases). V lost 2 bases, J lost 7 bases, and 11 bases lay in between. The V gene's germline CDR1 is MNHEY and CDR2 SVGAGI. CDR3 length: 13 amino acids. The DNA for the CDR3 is TGTGCCAGCAGTTACCCAGGGAGTGATGAAGCTTTCTTT. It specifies CASSYPGSDEAFF.